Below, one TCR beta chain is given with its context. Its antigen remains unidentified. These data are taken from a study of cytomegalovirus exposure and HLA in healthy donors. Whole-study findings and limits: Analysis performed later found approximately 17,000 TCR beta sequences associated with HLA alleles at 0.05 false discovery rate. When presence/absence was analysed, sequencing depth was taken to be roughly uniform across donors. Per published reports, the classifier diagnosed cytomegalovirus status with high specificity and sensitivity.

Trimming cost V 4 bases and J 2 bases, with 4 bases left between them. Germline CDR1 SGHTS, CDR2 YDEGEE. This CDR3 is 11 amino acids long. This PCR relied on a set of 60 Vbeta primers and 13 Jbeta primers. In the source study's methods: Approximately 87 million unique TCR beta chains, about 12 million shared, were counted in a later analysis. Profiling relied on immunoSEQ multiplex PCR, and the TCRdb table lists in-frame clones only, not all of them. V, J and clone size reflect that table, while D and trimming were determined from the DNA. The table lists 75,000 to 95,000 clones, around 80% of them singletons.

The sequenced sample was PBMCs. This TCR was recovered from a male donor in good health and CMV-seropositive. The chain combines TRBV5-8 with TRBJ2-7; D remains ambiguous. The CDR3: CASSPAYEQYF. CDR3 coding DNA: TGTGCCAGCAGCCCCGCCTACGAGCAGTACTTC.